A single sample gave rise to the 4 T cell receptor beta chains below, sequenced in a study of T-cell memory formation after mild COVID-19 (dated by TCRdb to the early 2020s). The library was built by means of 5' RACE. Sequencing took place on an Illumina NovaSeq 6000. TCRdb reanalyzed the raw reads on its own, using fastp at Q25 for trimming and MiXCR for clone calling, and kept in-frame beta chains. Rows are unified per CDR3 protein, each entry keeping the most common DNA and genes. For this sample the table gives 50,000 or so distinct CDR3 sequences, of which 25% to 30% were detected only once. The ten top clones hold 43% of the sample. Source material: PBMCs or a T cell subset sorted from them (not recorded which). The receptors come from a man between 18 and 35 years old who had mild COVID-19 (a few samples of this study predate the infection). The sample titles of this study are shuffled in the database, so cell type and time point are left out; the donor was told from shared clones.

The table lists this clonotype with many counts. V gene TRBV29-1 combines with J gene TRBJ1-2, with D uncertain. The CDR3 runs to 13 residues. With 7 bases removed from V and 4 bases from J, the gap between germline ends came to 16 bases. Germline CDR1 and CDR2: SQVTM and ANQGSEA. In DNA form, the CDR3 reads TGCAGCGCCGTAACAGAGAATCTCTATGGCTACACCTTC. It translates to CSAVTENLYGYTF.

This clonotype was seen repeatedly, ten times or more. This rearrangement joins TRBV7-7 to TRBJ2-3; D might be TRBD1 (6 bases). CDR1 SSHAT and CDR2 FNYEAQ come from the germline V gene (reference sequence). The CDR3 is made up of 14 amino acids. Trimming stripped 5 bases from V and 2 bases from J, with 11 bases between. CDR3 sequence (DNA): TGTGCCAGCAGCCAGGACAGTATCACAGATACGCAGTATTTT. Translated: CASSQDSITDTQYF.

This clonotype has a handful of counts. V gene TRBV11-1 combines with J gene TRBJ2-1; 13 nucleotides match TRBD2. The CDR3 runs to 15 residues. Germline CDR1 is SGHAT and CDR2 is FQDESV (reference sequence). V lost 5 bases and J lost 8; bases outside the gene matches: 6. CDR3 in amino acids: CASSDTSGGVDEQFF. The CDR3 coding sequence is TGTGCCAGCAGCGACACTAGCGGGGGGGTCGATGAGCAGTTCTTC.

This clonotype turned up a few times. This CDR3 reads CASSLLAGGSTDTQYF. Written as DNA, the CDR3 is TGTGCCAGCAGTCTACTAGCGGGGGGAAGCACAGATACGCAGTATTTT. The genes are TRBV3-1 and TRBJ2-3; 12 bases align to TRBD2. Per germline, CDR1 LGHDT and CDR2 YNNKEL (reference sequence). The CDR3 spans 16 residues. The V and J ends lost 6 bases and 0 bases, in that order; junction bases with no gene match: 4.